Reported below is one T cell receptor beta chain. Its antigen target is currently unknown. No base quality values were provided; no much bigger clone lies one nucleotide off. This sample is part of a study of cytomegalovirus exposure and HLA in healthy donors (dated by TCRdb to about 2017). Regarding the complete study: According to an earlier analysis of 550 to 750 of the donors, about 179 million T cells yielded over 90 million unique TCR beta sequences and about 300 Gb of sequence data. An early release covering roughly 640 HLA-typed donors comprised 300 to 350 gigabases of sequencing data and approximately 85 million unique TCR sequences. The genetic ancestry cluster associated with self-reported Caucasian donors included about four fifths of the roughly 400 genotyped donors. The study aimed to test whether cataloging public T cell receptors could reveal signatures of past pathogen exposure. The T cell repertoires of 550 to 850 subjects were profiled by immunosequencing and related to cytomegalovirus serostatus. A separate validation cohort of roughly 120 different subjects was used in addition to the approximately 640-subject first cohort. To predict cytomegalovirus infection status, the study brought together high-throughput TCR immunosequencing, statistical association of individual TCRs with disease status, and machine learning. A later analysis re-analyzed previously published TCR beta repertoires from 500 to 700 donors and added high-resolution HLA genotyping to study TCR occurrence patterns. Rather than drawing on any new phenotypic data, the later analysis identified candidate immune exposures from TCR beta sequences and the way those sequences occurred across donors. To decide whether each TCR beta V gene segment behaved as functional or pseudogenic, an earlier analysis of fewer than 750 of the donors relied on high-throughput TCR beta sequencing. Alongside the repertoire data, information on donor age, sex, ethnicity and CMV serostatus was compiled. A later genetic analysis used genome-wide SNP genotypes for about three fifths of the 666 donors, treating that subset as a discovery cohort. Every discovery cohort repertoire had been produced on one sequencing platform. Both class I and class II loci were covered by HLA typing, at four-digit resolution. The number of typed donors differed by locus: roughly 629-630 for A, B, C, DRB1 and DQB1; approximately 520 for DQA1; about 600 for DPA1; and roughly 490 for DPB1. A few DR-DQ haplotypes were treated as single units for association and clustering because of strong linkage in the cohort. Across some 400 genotyped donors of the cohort, an average of about 240,000 unique TCR beta nucleotide sequences per donor were sequenced, and around 19% of those sequences were non-productive.

Receptors were amplified or captured by the immunoSEQ multiplex PCR assay. A mixture of 60 forward primers for TCR Vbeta segments and 13 reverse primers for TCR Jbeta segments was used in the multiplex PCR. Amplification of the CDR3 region of rearranged TCR beta genes was performed with a multiplex PCR assay on genomic DNA. The Illumina HiSeq System was used to sequence the amplified TCR beta libraries as 87-base-pair reads. In the authors' own workflow: Across the roughly 600 repertoires, a later analysis counted roughly 84 million unique TCR beta chains, roughly 11 million of which were shared by at least two donors. Raw reads were error-corrected and collapsed into unique sequences by a nearest-neighbor algorithm in which closely related sequences were merged to remove PCR and sequencing errors. To assign V, D and J gene segments, CDR3 sequences were aligned to IMGT reference sequences. For a sequence to be retained, at least a six-nucleotide match to both a V gene segment and a J gene segment was required. A rearrangement was called productive if the CDR3 had no stop codons and remained in frame with V and J, and every other rearrangement was called non-productive. CDR3 was defined according to IMGT convention as the region running from the second conserved V-encoded cysteine to the conserved J-encoded phenylalanine. The earlier analysis of 450 to 750 of the donors excluded any sequence lacking an unambiguous match to a single V gene segment. In an earlier analysis of approximately 550 of the donors, V segments were called functional above 56.7% productive rearrangements and were called segregating when the between-donor standard deviation exceeded 5%. A statistical classification framework was built for diagnosing cytomegalovirus status from the catalog of TCR beta chain sequences. V and J gene assignment, in a later analysis, came from comparing TCR nucleotide sequences with IMGT/GENE-DB human TR gene sequences. A later analysis assigned CDR3 sequences and most-parsimonious VDJ recombination scenarios with the TCRdist pipeline. In a later analysis, each TCR beta chain was defined by its CDR3 amino acid sequence together with its V-gene family, and reads lacking a unique V-gene family were excluded. To address suspected cross-contamination and a sequencing artifact, a later analysis removed 592 highly shared, low-generation-probability nucleotide sequences. For each public chain, a later analysis derived a clonal expansion index from normalized ranks of inferred template counts within each repertoire. In a later analysis, generation probabilities were computed with a VDJ recombination model fitted to out-of-frame rearrangements, and the resulting probabilities were checked against IGoR. A later analysis scored TCR-TCR, TCR-HLA and TCR-CMV co-occurrence with hypergeometric tests, applying a repertoire-size bias correction to TCR pairs. A later analysis estimated false discovery rates by permuting HLA or CMV assignments 20 times. A later analysis grouped co-occurring TCRs with DBSCAN, adding TCRdist sequence similarity when clustering within HLA-allele-positive subsets. Repertoires with fewer than 30,000 or more than 120,000 public chains, plus five repertoires with anomalous nucleotide sharing, were excluded from co-occurrence clustering. Drawn from immuneACCESS, this table holds only the in-frame rearrangements with V and J called that TCRdb kept. Clones are partly lost; checked studies trace under half to an unresolved V gene and leave the rest unexplained. V, J and clone size derive from that table, while D and trimming were established from the DNA sequence. The sample contains about 110,000 clones, roughly 80% of them found a single time. Approximately 2.4% of the sample comes from the top ten.

What the authors observed across the whole study: A later analysis found that HLA-associated TCR beta chains were more clonally expanded and had lower generation probabilities than equally common non-associated chains. Some IMGT-functional V segments, including TRBV6-2 and TRBV6-3, could not be told apart with the 87-base-pair reads, so those segments were excluded. A later analysis associated roughly 17,000 TCR beta sequences with specific HLA alleles at a false discovery rate of 0.05. A few of the identified cytomegalovirus-associated TCR beta chains were confirmed in vitro to be specific for cytomegalovirus antigens. The study gave a list of about 150 TCR beta chains associated with cytomegalovirus. Some 16 rarely observed V segments, including chromosome 9 orphons, were excluded from the earlier analysis of several hundred of the donors because counts were too low. In a later genetic analysis, fewer N-insertions in productive TCRs were reported among donors in an Asian-associated ancestry cluster than the roughly 700-donor mean. Presence/absence analyses assumed roughly uniform sequencing depth across donors, an assumption that may not hold. In a later analysis, the rate of TCR association differed among HLA loci, with DRB1 alleles having the most associated TCRs and HLA-C alleles having the fewest. Correlated functional status among segregating V segments might reflect linkage disequilibrium, but an unknown experimental factor could not be ruled out. A later genetic analysis associated a missense DCLRE1C variant with V-gene and J-gene trimming of TCR beta chains, and an independent cohort replicated the association. The authors suggested that the approach could potentially be generalized to other disease states and immunological phenotypes. Immune exposure information for the cohort was limited to CMV serostatus. Because some donors lacked HLA typing at each locus, the association tests relied only on the typed subset. A cluster of highly shared sequence variants was judged likely to represent a technical artifact of the sequencing pipeline. Several of the top co-occurrence clusters appeared to be linked to parvovirus B19, influenza, CMV and Epstein-Barr virus, according to a later analysis. Most CMV-associated TCR beta chains appeared to be HLA-restricted in a later analysis, and the HLA associations seemed to be driven largely by CMV exposure. A further reported finding was that TCR beta sequences accurately predicted the HLA-A and HLA-B alleles for most subjects in the first cohort. This cohort had only TCR beta chains sequenced, and the lack of alpha or paired-chain data limited which features could be detected. When HLA alleles, especially DR and DQ, strongly co-occurred, attributing TCR associations to individual alleles was difficult. Broadly in line with IMGT annotations, most TCR beta V segments showed up in productive rearrangements about 87% or about 30% of the time in an earlier analysis of a few hundred of the donors. Cytomegalovirus status was reported to be diagnosed by the classifier with high specificity and sensitivity in both the original and validation cohorts. While some public TCRs were present in many individuals, most TCR sequences turned up only very rarely across donors.

The cohort comprised under 700 healthy bone marrow donors. All cohort members were sampled while nominally healthy, although unrecorded immune exposures were likely present. The donor was CMV seronegative and was included in the group of about 350 seronegative cohort members. A peripheral blood sample was provided by each donor, and peripheral blood mononuclear cells were used for TCR beta sequencing. Genomic DNA extraction from the blood cell samples was performed with the Qiagen DNeasy Blood Extraction Kit. Trimming costs V 7 bases and J 4 bases, and their ends lie 16 bases apart. The germline V gene (reference sequence) specifies LNHDA as CDR1 and SQIVND as CDR2. From cysteine to phenylalanine, the CDR3 is 14 amino acids long. Of the read, only the CDR3 DNA is kept; its 42 bases are in frame from base 1.

Sample: PBMCs. The chain was built from TRBV19 and TRBJ1-1; the D gene lacks a confident call. This receptor was obtained from a man in his forties in good health and CMV-seronegative. CDR3 reads: CASIGRGGGTEAFF. The DNA sequence follows: TGTGCCAGTATCGGGCGGGGAGGAGGCACTGAAGCTTTCTTT.